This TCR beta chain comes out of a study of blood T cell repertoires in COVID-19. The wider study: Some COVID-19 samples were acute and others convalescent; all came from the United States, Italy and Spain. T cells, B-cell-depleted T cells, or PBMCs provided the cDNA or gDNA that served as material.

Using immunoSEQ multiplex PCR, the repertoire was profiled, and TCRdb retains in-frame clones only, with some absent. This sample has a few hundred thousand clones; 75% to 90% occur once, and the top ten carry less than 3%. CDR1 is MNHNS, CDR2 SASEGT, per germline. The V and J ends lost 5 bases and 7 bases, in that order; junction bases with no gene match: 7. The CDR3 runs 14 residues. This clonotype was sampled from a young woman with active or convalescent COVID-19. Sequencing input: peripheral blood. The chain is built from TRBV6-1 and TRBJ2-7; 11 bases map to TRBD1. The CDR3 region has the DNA TGTGCCAGCAGTATCGGGACAGGGGGTTCAGAGCAGTACTTC. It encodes CASSIGTGGSEQYF.